Listed below are T cell receptor beta chains from one sample, sequenced in a study of blood T cell repertoires in COVID-19. Using immunoSEQ multiplex PCR, the repertoire was profiled, and TCRdb retains in-frame clones only, with some absent. The top ten hold about 5% of the sample, which has 150,000 to 200,000 clones, over 80% seen once. Sequences were obtained from PBMCs or T cells enriched from blood (not recorded which). Receptor source: a man between 65 and 85 years old who had been exposed to COVID-19. Each CDR3 is given with its conserved first and last residue. D genes are given only for firm matches. The size of a clone is reported for some rows only, either as once, few or many, or as a class for expanded clones.

clone_size | j_call | v_call | d_call | cdr3_aa | cdr3_nt
NA | TRBJ2-4 | TRBV10-3 | NA | CAISELPGGQAKNIQYF | TGTGCCATCAGTGAGCTTCCGGGGGGCCAGGCCAAAAACATTCAGTACTTC
NA | TRBJ2-7 | TRBV19 | TRBD2 | CASSVAGGTEQYF | TGTGCCAGTAGTGTGGCGGGAGGGACCGAGCAGTACTTC
NA | TRBJ1-2 | TRBV15 | NA | CATSREYGNYGYTF | TGTGCCACCAGCAGAGAATACGGGAACTATGGCTACACCTTC
NA | TRBJ2-7 | TRBV7-2 | NA | CASSASGVPSYEQYF | TGTGCCAGCAGCGCCTCCGGGGTCCCCTCCTACGAGCAGTACTTC
NA | TRBJ1-2 | TRBV6-1 | NA | CASSDTYRAGSYTF | TGTGCCAGCAGTGATACCTACAGGGCCGGGAGCTACACCTTC
NA | TRBJ1-5 | TRBV15 | NA | CATSRDKGNSNQPQHF | TGTGCCACCAGCAGAGATAAGGGGAATAGCAATCAGCCCCAGCATTTT
few | TRBJ1-4 | TRBV19 | TRBD1 | CASSRQGPQEKLFF | TGTGCCAGTAGTAGACAGGGTCCTCAGGAAAAACTGTTTTTT
NA | TRBJ2-7 | TRBV19 | TRBD2 | CASSGWTSGMYEQYF | TGTGCCAGTAGTGGGTGGACTAGCGGGATGTACGAGCAGTACTTC
NA | TRBJ2-7 | TRBV18 | NA | CASSTPRTYEQYF | TGTGCCAGCTCCACCCCTAGAACCTACGAGCAGTACTTC
few | TRBJ1-1 | TRBV5-1 | NA | CASSLGGEGAFF | TGCGCCAGCAGCTTAGGAGGGGAGGGAGCTTTCTTT
NA | TRBJ2-7 | TRBV2 | TRBD1 | CASSRQGAHVEQYF | TGTGCCAGCAGCAGACAGGGGGCCCACGTCGAGCAGTACTTC
NA | TRBJ1-1 | TRBV25-1 | NA | CASSARFEAFF | TGTGCCAGCAGTGCTAGGTTTGAAGCTTTCTTT
few | TRBJ1-6 | TRBV3-1/TRBV3-2 | NA | CASSHGQSYNSPLHF | TGTGCCAGCAGCCACGGACAGAGTTATAATTCACCCCTCCACTTT
NA | TRBJ1-2 | TRBV10-2 | NA | CASSESRQAHYGYTF | TGCGCCAGCAGTGAGTCTAGACAGGCTCACTATGGCTACACCTTC
NA | TRBJ2-7 | TRBV10-3 | TRBD2 | CAISEPGGGSYEQYF | TGTGCCATCAGTGAACCGGGAGGGGGCTCCTACGAGCAGTACTTC
NA | TRBJ1-5 | TRBV28 | NA | CASSDSRAQHF | TGTGCCAGCAGTGACTCGAGGGCCCAGCATTTT
once | TRBJ1-4 | TRBV19 | NA | CASSWGGNEKLFF | TGTGCCAGTAGTTGGGGGGGTAATGAAAAACTGTTTTTT
NA | TRBJ1-5 | TRBV12-3/TRBV12-4 | TRBD1 | CASRWTGNQPQHF | TGTGCCAGCAGGTGGACAGGTAATCAGCCCCAGCATTTT
once | TRBJ2-7 | TRBV12-2 | NA | CASRFWTLYEQYF | TGTGCAAGTCGCTTTTGGACATTGTACGAGCAGTACTTC
NA | TRBJ2-1 | TRBV28 | NA | CASTKIIAVNEQFF | TGTGCCAGCACCAAAATAATAGCGGTCAATGAGCAGTTCTTC
NA | TRBJ2-3 | TRBV19 | TRBD1 | CASNDRGRADTQYF | TGTGCCAGTAATGACAGGGGGAGGGCAGATACGCAGTATTTT
NA | TRBJ2-3 | TRBV11-3 | NA | CASSLVQGADTQYF | TGTGCCAGCAGCCTCGTACAGGGCGCAGATACGCAGTATTTT
NA | TRBJ1-2 | TRBV10-3 | NA | CAISDGRGYYGYTF | TGTGCCATCAGTGACGGTCGGGGGTACTATGGCTACACCTTC
NA | TRBJ2-3 | TRBV7-3 | TRBD2 | CASSLRGKEAGARSDTQYF | TGTGCCAGCAGCTTAAGGGGTAAAGAAGCGGGGGCCCGATCAGATACGCAGTATTTT
once | TRBJ1-4 | TRBV6-5 | TRBD1 | CASQRDSHEKLFF | TGTGCCAGCCAACGGGACAGTCATGAAAAACTGTTTTTT
NA | TRBJ2-1 | TRBV24-1 | TRBD1 | CATSAGTGVYNEQFF | TGTGCCACCAGCGCCGGGACAGGGGTATACAATGAGCAGTTCTTC
NA | TRBJ2-5 | TRBV15 | TRBD2 | CATSLSGRLAQYF | TGTGCCACCAGTCTTAGCGGGAGATTGGCCCAGTACTTC
NA | TRBJ2-1 | TRBV6-2/TRBV6-3 | NA | CASSYPGGFPYNEQFF | TGTGCCAGCAGTTACCCAGGGGGGTTTCCCTACAATGAGCAGTTCTTC
NA | TRBJ1-6 | TRBV19 | NA | CASSAAGYSPLHF | TGTGCCAGTAGTGCCGCGGGCTATTCACCCCTCCACTTT
NA | TRBJ1-4 | TRBV2 | TRBD1 | CASTLGGTENEKLFF | TGTGCCAGCACCTTAGGAGGGACAGAAAATGAAAAACTGTTTTTT
NA | TRBJ1-2 | TRBV6-5 | NA | CASRTGSGGYTF | TGTGCCAGCAGAACAGGGTCGGGTGGCTACACCTTC
NA | TRBJ1-1 | TRBV12-3/TRBV12-4 | TRBD1 | CASRTGMNTEAFF | TGTGCCAGCAGGACAGGGATGAACACTGAAGCTTTCTTT
many | TRBJ2-5 | TRBV5-1 | NA | CASSRQTSSETQYF | TGCGCCAGCAGCCGCCAAACTAGCAGCGAGACCCAGTACTTC
NA | TRBJ2-1 | TRBV19 | TRBD2 | CASSIYGSHSGVSYNEQFF | TGTGCCAGTAGTATTTACGGATCGCATAGCGGGGTATCCTACAATGAGCAGTTCTTC
NA | TRBJ1-5 | TRBV3-1/TRBV3-2 | TRBD1 | CASSTGTVSNQPQHF | TGTGCCAGCAGCACCGGGACAGTTAGCAATCAGCCCCAGCATTTT
NA | TRBJ2-2 | TRBV7-9 | NA | CASSLEGSGELFF | TGTGCCAGCAGCTTAGAGGGGTCCGGGGAGCTGTTTTTT
NA | TRBJ1-2 | TRBV19 | NA | CASSERSGGYTF | TGTGCCAGTAGTGAGAGGTCGGGTGGCTACACCTTC
NA | TRBJ2-5 | TRBV7-2 | NA | CASSWGGNGETQYF | TGTGCCAGCAGCTGGGGCGGTAACGGGGAGACCCAGTACTTC
NA | TRBJ2-7 | TRBV28 | TRBD1 | CASSFQGTGREKQYF | TGTGCCAGCAGTTTTCAGGGGACAGGGAGGGAAAAGCAGTACTTC
NA | TRBJ1-5 | TRBV27 | TRBD1 | CASSLRQGPNFSNQPQHF | TGTGCCAGCAGTTTAAGACAGGGGCCGAACTTTAGCAATCAGCCCCAGCATTTT
once | TRBJ2-3 | TRBV12-3/TRBV12-4 | NA | CASSLDFTDTQYF | TGTGCCAGCAGTTTAGACTTCACAGATACGCAGTATTTT
NA | TRBJ1-2 | TRBV5-8 | TRBD1 | CASSLRARGQEGYTF | TGTGCCAGCAGCTTGAGGGCCAGGGGGCAAGAAGGCTACACCTTC
few | TRBJ1-5 | TRBV5-6 | NA | CASSLGVRGQPQHF | TGTGCCAGCAGCTTAGGAGTCCGGGGTCAGCCCCAGCATTTT
NA | TRBJ2-7 | TRBV7-2 | TRBD1 | CASSTDSGQRYEQYF | TGTGCCAGCAGCACCGACTCGGGACAGCGATACGAGCAGTACTTC
NA | TRBJ2-7 | TRBV28 | NA | CASPNHRGGGLYEQYF | TGTGCCAGCCCAAACCACAGGGGCGGGGGGCTGTACGAGCAGTACTTC
NA | TRBJ2-1 | TRBV24-1 | TRBD1 | CATSDQGQGNGEQFF | TGTGCCACCAGTGATCAGGGACAGGGAAATGGTGAGCAGTTCTTC
NA | TRBJ2-5 | TRBV2 | TRBD2 | CASRGLEETQYF | TGTGCCAGCAGGGGACTAGAAGAGACCCAGTACTTC
NA | TRBJ2-7 | TRBV10-2 | TRBD1 | CASRGTGDYYEQYF | TGCGCCAGCAGGGGGACAGGCGATTACTACGAGCAGTACTTC
NA | TRBJ2-7 | TRBV6-2/TRBV6-3 | TRBD2 | CASSLTGGSYEQYF | TGTGCCAGCAGTCTGACGGGAGGATCCTACGAGCAGTACTTC
NA | TRBJ1-1 | TRBV6-2/TRBV6-3 | NA | CASSQPRWREKEAFF | TGTGCCAGCAGCCAACCACGATGGAGGGAAAAAGAAGCTTTCTTT
NA | TRBJ2-3 | TRBV9 | NA | CASSVDGREADTQYF | TGTGCCAGCAGCGTAGACGGCAGGGAGGCAGATACGCAGTATTTT
few | TRBJ2-1 | TRBV7-8 | TRBD2 | CASRPYSGVGYNEQFF | TGTGCCAGCCGACCTTATAGCGGGGTGGGTTACAATGAGCAGTTCTTC
NA | TRBJ1-1 | TRBV28 | TRBD1 | CASSFRSGGTGGMNTEAFF | TGTGCCAGCAGTTTCCGATCAGGGGGAACAGGAGGGATGAACACTGAAGCTTTCTTT
NA | TRBJ1-5 | TRBV15 | NA | CATSGKGTLDSNQPQHF | TGTGCCACCAGCGGAAAAGGGACATTGGATAGCAATCAGCCCCAGCATTTT
NA | TRBJ2-5 | TRBV19 | TRBD2 | CASSSGLAGGPNKETQYF | TGTGCCAGTAGTTCCGGACTAGCGGGAGGGCCGAACAAAGAGACCCAGTACTTC